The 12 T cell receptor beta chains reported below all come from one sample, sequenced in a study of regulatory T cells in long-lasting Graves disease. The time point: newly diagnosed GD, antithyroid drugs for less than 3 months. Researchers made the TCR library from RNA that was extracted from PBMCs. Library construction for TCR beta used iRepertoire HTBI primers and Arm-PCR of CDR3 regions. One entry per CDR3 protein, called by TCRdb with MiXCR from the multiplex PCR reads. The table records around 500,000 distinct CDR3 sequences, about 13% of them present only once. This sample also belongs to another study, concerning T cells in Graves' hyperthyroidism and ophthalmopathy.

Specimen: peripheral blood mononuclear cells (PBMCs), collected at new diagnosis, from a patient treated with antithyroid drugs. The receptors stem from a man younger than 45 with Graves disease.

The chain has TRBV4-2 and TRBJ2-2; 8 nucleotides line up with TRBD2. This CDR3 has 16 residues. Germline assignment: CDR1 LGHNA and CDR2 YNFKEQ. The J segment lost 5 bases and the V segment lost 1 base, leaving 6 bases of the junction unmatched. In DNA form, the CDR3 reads TGTGCCAGCAGCCAAGGAGGCGGGACTAGTACCGGGGAGCTGTTTTTT. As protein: CASSQGGGTSTGELFF.

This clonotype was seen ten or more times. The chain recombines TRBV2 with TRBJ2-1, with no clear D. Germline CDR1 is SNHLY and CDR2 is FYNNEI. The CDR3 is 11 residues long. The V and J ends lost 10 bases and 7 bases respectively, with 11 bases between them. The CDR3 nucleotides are TGTGCCACCGTCGTCCTTAATGAGCAGTTCTTC. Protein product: CATVVLNEQFF.

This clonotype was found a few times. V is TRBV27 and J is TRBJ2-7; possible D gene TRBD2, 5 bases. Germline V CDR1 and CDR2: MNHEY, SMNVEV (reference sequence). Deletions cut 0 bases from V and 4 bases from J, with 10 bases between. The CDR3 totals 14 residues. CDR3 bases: TGTGCCAGCAGTTTATCGTCCACGGGGTACGAGCAGTACTTC. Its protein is CASSLSSTGYEQYF.

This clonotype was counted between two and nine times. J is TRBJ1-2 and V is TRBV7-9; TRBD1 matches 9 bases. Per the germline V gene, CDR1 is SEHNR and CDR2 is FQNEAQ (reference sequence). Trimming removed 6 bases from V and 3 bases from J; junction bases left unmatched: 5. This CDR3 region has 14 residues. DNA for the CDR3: TGTGCCAGCAGGGGCCGGGACAGGGACTATGGCTACACCTTC. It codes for CASRGRDRDYGYTF.

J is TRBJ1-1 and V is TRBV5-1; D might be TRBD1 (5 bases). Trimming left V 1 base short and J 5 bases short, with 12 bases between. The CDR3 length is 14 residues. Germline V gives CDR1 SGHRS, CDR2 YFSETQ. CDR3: CASSLYRGLTEAFF. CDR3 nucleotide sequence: TGCGCCAGCAGCTTGTACCGGGGCTTGACTGAAGCTTTCTTT.

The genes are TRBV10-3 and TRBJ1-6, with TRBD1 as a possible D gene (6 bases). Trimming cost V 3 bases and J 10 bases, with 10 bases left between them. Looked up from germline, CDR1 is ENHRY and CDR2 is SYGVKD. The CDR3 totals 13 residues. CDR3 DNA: TGTGCCATCAGTGACAGGGGAGAATCACCCCTCCACTTT. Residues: CAISDRGESPLHF.

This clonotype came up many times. CDR3 sequence reads: CASSLKGVGYTF. The CDR3 coding sequence is TGTGCCAGCAGTTTGAAGGGGGTAGGCTACACCTTC. The V and J genes are TRBV27 and TRBJ1-2; perhaps TRBD1 as D (6 bases). The CDR3 sequence is 12 residues long. The V end was cut by 3 bases, the J end by 8 bases, with 10 bases between. Per germline, CDR1 MNHEY and CDR2 SMNVEV (reference sequence).

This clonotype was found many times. In DNA, the CDR3 is TGCGCCAGCCAGGGGAACACTGAAGCTTTCTTT. Amino acids: CASQGNTEAFF. The chain carries TRBV10-1 and TRBJ1-1, with D possibly being TRBD1 (5 bases). CDR3 length equals 11 residues. Trimming left V 8 bases short and J 1 base short, with 5 bases between. From germline, CDR1 is WNHNN and CDR2 SYGVQD (reference sequence).

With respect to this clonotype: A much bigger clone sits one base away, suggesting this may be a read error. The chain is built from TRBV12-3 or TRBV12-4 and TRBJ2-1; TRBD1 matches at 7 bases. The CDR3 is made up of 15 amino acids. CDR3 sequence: CASSPVTGVGNERFF. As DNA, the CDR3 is TGTGCCAGCAGTCCCGTCACAGGGGTTGGGAATGAGCGGTTCTTC.

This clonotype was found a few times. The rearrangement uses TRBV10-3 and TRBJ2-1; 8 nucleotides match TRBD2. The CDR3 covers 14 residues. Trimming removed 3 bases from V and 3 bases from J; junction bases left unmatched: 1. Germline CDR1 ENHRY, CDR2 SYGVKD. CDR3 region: CAISDSGSYNEQFF. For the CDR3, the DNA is TGTGCCATCAGTGACAGCGGGAGCTACAATGAGCAGTTCTTC.

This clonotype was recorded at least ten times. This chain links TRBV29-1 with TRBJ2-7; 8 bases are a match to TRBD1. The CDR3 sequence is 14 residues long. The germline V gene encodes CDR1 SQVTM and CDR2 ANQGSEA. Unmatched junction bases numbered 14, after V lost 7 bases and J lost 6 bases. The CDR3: CSGKTGEVASEQYF. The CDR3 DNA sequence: TGCAGCGGCAAGACAGGGGAGGTAGCCTCCGAGCAGTACTTC.

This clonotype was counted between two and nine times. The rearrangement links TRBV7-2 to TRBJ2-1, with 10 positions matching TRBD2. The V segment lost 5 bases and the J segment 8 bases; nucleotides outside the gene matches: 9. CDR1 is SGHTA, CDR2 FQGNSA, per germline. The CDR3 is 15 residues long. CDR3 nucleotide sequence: TGTGCCAGCAGCCCCCAATTAGCGGGAGGCCATGAGCAGTTCTTC. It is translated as CASSPQLAGGHEQFF.